A single sample gave rise to the 14 T cell receptor beta chains below, sequenced in a study of CD8 T cells in ankylosing spondylitis. In TCRdb, the 5' RACE reads were re-called with MiXCR into one record per CDR3 protein. The table lists approximately 340,000 distinct CDR3 sequences, roughly 15% of them singletons. Material: blood, either unsorted or a sorted T cell fraction (not recorded which). The receptors here all came from a male donor with ankylosing spondylitis or in good health (not recorded which).

Many counts were recorded for this clonotype. The V call is TRBV4-2, the J call TRBJ2-7, with D maybe TRBD1 (6 bases). This CDR3 comprises 16 residues. V was pared by 0 bases and J by 3 bases, with 15 bases between. The germline gives CDR1 LGHNA, CDR2 YNFKEQ. The CDR3 region is CASSQELGQIGYEQYF. The CDR3 DNA reads TGTGCCAGCAGCCAAGAACTCGGACAGATAGGCTACGAGCAGTACTTC.

In its sample, this clonotype was seen a few times. The rearrangement uses TRBV3-1 and TRBJ1-2; maybe TRBD1 (6 bases). V was trimmed by 0 bases and J by 10 bases, leaving 15 bases between them. The CDR3 totals 14 residues. Germline values: CDR1 LGHDT, CDR2 YNNKEL (reference sequence). CDR3 loop: CASSQDLGGVFYTF. Here the CDR3 DNA reads TGTGCCAGCAGCCAAGATCTGGGGGGCGTCTTCTACACCTTC.

V and J are TRBV2 and TRBJ2-1, with TRBD2 matching 7 bases. The junction had 9 bases not matched to a gene; V was cut back by 7 bases and J by 6 bases. Germline V gene sequence: CDR1 SNHLY, CDR2 FYNNEI. This CDR3 spans 14 amino acids. CDR3 in amino acids: CASKGRERANEQFF. For the CDR3, the DNA is TGTGCCAGCAAGGGGCGGGAGAGGGCCAATGAGCAGTTCTTC.

The rearrangement links TRBV29-1 to TRBJ2-2, with 8 positions matching TRBD2. The V gene's germline CDR1 is SQVTM and CDR2 ANQGSEA. This CDR3 comprises 14 residues. The J segment lost 1 base and the V segment lost 3 bases, leaving 1 base of the junction unmatched. CDR3 loop: CSVESGGNTGELFF. The CDR3 region has the DNA TGCAGCGTTGAGAGCGGGGGGAACACCGGGGAGCTGTTTTTT.

This clonotype was counted at least ten times. The chain couples TRBV12-3 or TRBV12-4 to TRBJ1-4, with D possibly matching TRBD1 (5 bases). Trimming cost V 2 bases and J 8 bases, with 15 bases left between them. CDR3 length: 15 amino acids. The DNA for the CDR3 is TGTGCCAGCAGTTTATTTGGGACGGGCCAGGAAAAACTGTTTTTT. Translated, it gives CASSLFGTGQEKLFF.

The gene calls are TRBV12-3 or TRBV12-4 and TRBJ2-4; possibly TRBD1 for D (6 bases). This CDR3 is 14 amino acids long. Trimming removed 7 bases at V and 3 bases at J, with 13 bases between. The CDR3 sequence: CASTSRGIKNIQYF. For the CDR3, the DNA is TGTGCCAGCACCTCCAGGGGTATCAAAAACATTCAGTACTTC.

This clonotype occurred a few times. The V call is TRBV5-1, the J call TRBJ2-1; 11 positions agree with TRBD2. Per germline, CDR1 SGHRS and CDR2 YFSETQ. V trimming: 5 bases; J trimming: 9 bases; junction bases outside the gene matches: 10. The CDR3 runs 15 residues. The CDR3 sequence: CASRGLAGGVTEQFF. The CDR3 DNA reads as TGCGCCAGCAGAGGATTAGCGGGGGGGGTTACTGAGCAGTTCTTC.

The rearrangement links TRBV12-3 or TRBV12-4 to TRBJ2-1; TRBD2 agrees at 14 bases. Trimming at V came to 6 bases and at J to 4 bases, leaving 5 bases not matched to a gene. The CDR3 contains 16 residues. This CDR3 reads CASRTTSGGAYNEQFF. The CDR3 DNA sequence: TGTGCCAGCAGGACGACTAGCGGGGGGGCTTACAATGAGCAGTTCTTC.

The chain uses TRBV10-3 and TRBJ2-7; the D gene is possibly TRBD1 (6 bases). This CDR3 is 15 amino acids long. Trimming removed 6 bases at V and 2 bases at J, with 17 bases between. CDR1 and CDR2 (germline): ENHRY, SYGVKD. The CDR3 DNA reads TGTGCCATCAGACCCGCTGACAGGTTAGCCTACGAGCAGTACTTC. Its protein is CAIRPADRLAYEQYF.

The rearrangement links TRBV29-1 to TRBJ2-2; a possible D gene is TRBD1 (6 bases). The V gene lost 4 bases and the J gene lost 6 bases, with 15 bases spanning the gap. Germline loops: CDR1 SQVTM, CDR2 ANQGSEA. There are 14 residues in the CDR3. The CDR3 sequence: CSVGRTGFAGELFF. The CDR3 DNA reads as TGCAGCGTTGGGCGAACAGGGTTCGCCGGGGAGCTGTTTTTT.

In this sample, this clonotype turned up a few times. V is TRBV3-1 and J is TRBJ2-5, with 8 nucleotides matching TRBD2. Germline assignment: CDR1 LGHDT and CDR2 YNNKEL (reference sequence). The CDR3 extends over 14 amino acids. The J segment lost 5 bases and the V segment lost 7 bases, leaving 9 bases of the junction unmatched. DNA of the CDR3: TGTGCCAGCACCAAAGCGGGAGAAGGCGAGACCCAGTACTTC. It translates to CASTKAGEGETQYF.

The table lists this clonotype with many counts. The CDR3 bases are TGTGCCAGCAGTTGGGACAGGACCTACGAGCAGTACTTC. Translation: CASSWDRTYEQYF. The chain recombines TRBV12-3 or TRBV12-4 with TRBJ2-7; 8 positions match TRBD1. V shed 4 bases and J 2 bases; nucleotides not matched to a gene: 1. CDR3 length: 13 residues.

The chain has TRBV2 and TRBJ1-1, with D perhaps TRBD1 (5 bases). The CDR3 is made up of 13 amino acids. Germline loops: CDR1 SNHLY, CDR2 FYNNEI. Trimming stripped 4 bases from V and 6 bases from J, with 12 bases between. CDR3 amino acids: CASSGDLRAEAFF. DNA of the CDR3: TGTGCCAGCAGTGGGGACCTGAGGGCTGAAGCTTTCTTT.

This clonotype was picked up many times. The rearrangement links TRBV12-3 or TRBV12-4 to TRBJ1-6; 9 bases line up with TRBD1. Trimming removed 1 base from V and 5 bases from J; junction bases left unmatched: 3. CDR3 size: 16 residues. CDR3 residues: CASSLGTGAHNSPLHF. CDR3 sequence (DNA): TGTGCCAGCAGTTTAGGGACAGGGGCCCATAATTCACCCCTCCACTTT.